Given below is one TCR beta chain in context. Its specificity is unknown. This may be a read error, as it is one base from a much larger clone. The source of the sample is a study of regulatory T cells in long-lasting Graves disease. The wider study: Over 5 years of antithyroid drugs plus positive TSH receptor antibodies defined persistent Graves' disease.

The V segment lost 7 bases and the J segment 3 bases; nucleotides outside the gene matches: 6. Germline V CDR1 and CDR2: MNHNS, SASEGT. The CDR3 loop spans 14 amino acids. The time point is: persistent/refractory GD, antithyroid drugs over 5 years with positive TRAb. The authors made the TCR library using RNA they extracted from PBMCs. Findings of the study overall: TCR diversity was lower in persistent Graves' patients than in newly diagnosed ones.

Through Arm-PCR of CDR3 regions and iRepertoire HTBI primers, TCR beta libraries were built. In the study's own analysis: Throughout the samples, researchers identified some 57 TRBV and 12 to 15 TRBJ segments. TCRdb redid the calling of the multiplex PCR reads with MiXCR, one entry per CDR3 protein. TCRdb assigned the V and J calls; the authors' analysis was not used. Of about 310,000 distinct CDR3 sequences listed, roughly a fifth are singletons. The chain carries TRBV6-1 and TRBJ2-5; the match to TRBD2 covers 9 bases. This specimen was peripheral blood mononuclear cells (PBMCs), taken when the disease was refractory, from a patient treated with antithyroid drugs. The sequence was collected from a female donor with Graves disease. CDR3 coding DNA: TGTGCCAGCAATGCGGGAGGGGCGGAAGAGACCCAGTACTTC. As protein: CASNAGGAEETQYF.